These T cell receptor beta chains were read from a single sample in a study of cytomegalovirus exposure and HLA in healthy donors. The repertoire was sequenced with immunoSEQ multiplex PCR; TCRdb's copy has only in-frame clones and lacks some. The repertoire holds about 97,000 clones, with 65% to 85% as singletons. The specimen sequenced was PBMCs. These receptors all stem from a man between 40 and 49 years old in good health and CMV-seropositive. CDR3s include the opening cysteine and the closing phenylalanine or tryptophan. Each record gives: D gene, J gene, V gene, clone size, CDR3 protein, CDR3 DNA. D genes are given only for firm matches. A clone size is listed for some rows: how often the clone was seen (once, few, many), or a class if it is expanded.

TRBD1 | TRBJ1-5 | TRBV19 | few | CASSILGQGAGQPQHF | TGTGCCAGTAGTATACTGGGACAGGGGGCAGGGCAGCCCCAGCATTTT
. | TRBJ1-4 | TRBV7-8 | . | CASSSSPEKLFF | TGTGCCAGCAGCTCCTCCCCCGAAAAACTGTTTTTT
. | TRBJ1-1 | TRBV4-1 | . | CASTQDTGVGTEAFF | TGCGCCAGCACCCAGGACACCGGCGTGGGCACTGAAGCTTTCTTT
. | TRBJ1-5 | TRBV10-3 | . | CAISEASNQPQHF | TGTGCCATCAGTGAAGCTAGCAATCAGCCCCAGCATTTT
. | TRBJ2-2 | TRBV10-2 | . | CASSESLSGELFF | TGCGCCAGCAGTGAGTCCCTGTCCGGGGAGCTGTTTTTT
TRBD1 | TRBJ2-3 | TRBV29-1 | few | CSVGDRVGDTQYF | TGCAGCGTCGGAGACAGGGTGGGAGATACGCAGTATTTT
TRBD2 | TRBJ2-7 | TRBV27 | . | CASSSTSGSRGEQYF | TGTGCCAGCAGTTCTACTAGCGGGAGTAGGGGGGAGCAGTACTTC
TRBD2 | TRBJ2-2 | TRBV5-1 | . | CASSTGLAGVSGELFF | TGCGCCAGCAGCACGGGACTAGCGGGGGTGAGCGGGGAGCTGTTTTTT
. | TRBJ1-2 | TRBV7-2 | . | CASSLARPPPAAGYTF | TGTGCCAGCAGCTTAGCGAGGCCACCTCCCGCGGCTGGCTACACCTTC
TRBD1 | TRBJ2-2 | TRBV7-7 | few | CASSPRQGGELFF | TGTGCCAGCAGCCCACGACAGGGAGGGGAGCTGTTTTTT
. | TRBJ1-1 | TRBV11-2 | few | CASSLGEVGGDTEAFF | TGTGCCAGCAGCTTAGGGGAGGTTGGTGGGGACACTGAAGCTTTCTTT
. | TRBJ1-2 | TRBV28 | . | CASSSPRGGDYGYTF | TGTGCCAGCAGTTCTCCGCGGGGAGGGGACTATGGCTACACCTTC
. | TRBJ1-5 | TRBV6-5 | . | CASSHGAEGNQPQHF | TGTGCCAGCAGCCATGGGGCTGAAGGCAATCAGCCCCAGCATTTT
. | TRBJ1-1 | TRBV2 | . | CASSEALMSTEAFF | TGTGCCAGCAGTGAGGCACTAATGAGCACTGAAGCTTTCTTT
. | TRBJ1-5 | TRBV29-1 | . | CSVAGDSNQPQHF | TGCAGCGTTGCGGGGGATAGCAATCAGCCCCAGCATTTT
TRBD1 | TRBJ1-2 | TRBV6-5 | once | CASSYSEGAVNGYTF | TGTGCCAGCAGTTACTCGGAGGGGGCGGTAAATGGCTACACCTTC
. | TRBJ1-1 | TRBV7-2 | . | CASSLVGELNTEAFF | TGTGCCAGCAGCTTAGTGGGCGAATTGAACACTGAAGCTTTCTTT
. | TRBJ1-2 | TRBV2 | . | CASSSYRDSYGYTF | TGTGCCAGCAGTTCATACAGGGATTCCTATGGCTACACCTTC
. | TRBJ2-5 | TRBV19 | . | CASSLQRAETQYF | TGTGCCAGTAGTCTCCAGAGGGCAGAGACCCAGTACTTC
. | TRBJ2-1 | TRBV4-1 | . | CASSQAVWLVRSVTSVGEQFF | TGCGCCAGCAGCCAAGCCGTGTGGTTGGTAAGAAGTGTTACGTCGGTCGGTGAGCAGTTCTTC
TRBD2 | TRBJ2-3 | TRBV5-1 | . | CASSLLGGPDTQYF | TGCGCCAGCAGCTTGCTGGGAGGGCCAGATACGCAGTATTTT
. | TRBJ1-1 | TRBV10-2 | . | CASSESPGYTEAFF | TGCGCCAGCAGTGAGTCGCCAGGGTACACTGAAGCTTTCTTT
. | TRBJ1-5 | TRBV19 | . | CASSNPLGAQYSNQPQHF | TGTGCCAGTAGTAACCCTCTAGGGGCACAATATAGCAATCAGCCCCAGCATTTT
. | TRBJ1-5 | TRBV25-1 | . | CASSKAGNQPQHF | TGTGCCAGCAGTAAGGCGGGCAATCAGCCCCAGCATTTT
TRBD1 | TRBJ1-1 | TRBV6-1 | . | CASSVTQGGGTEAFF | TGTGCCAGCAGTGTTACACAGGGGGGGGGCACTGAAGCTTTCTTT
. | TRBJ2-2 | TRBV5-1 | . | CASSLGDTGELFF | TGCGCCAGCAGCCTAGGGGACACCGGGGAGCTGTTTTTT
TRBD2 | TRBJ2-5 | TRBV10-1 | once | CASREAGVGTQYF | TGCGCCAGCAGAGAAGCGGGGGTCGGGACCCAGTACTTC
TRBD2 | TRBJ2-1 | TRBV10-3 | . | CAIRRQGSSGKNEQFF | TGTGCCATCAGGCGACAGGGCTCTAGCGGGAAGAATGAGCAGTTCTTC
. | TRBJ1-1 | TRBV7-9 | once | CATGDIEAFF | TGTGCCACCGGGGACATCGAAGCTTTCTTT
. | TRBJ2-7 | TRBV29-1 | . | CSVSTGVGPYEQYF | TGCAGCGTGTCCACCGGGGTCGGCCCCTACGAGCAGTACTTC
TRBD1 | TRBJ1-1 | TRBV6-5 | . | CASSYSEGAGGTEAFF | TGTGCCAGCAGTTACTCGGAGGGGGCCGGGGGCACTGAAGCTTTCTTT
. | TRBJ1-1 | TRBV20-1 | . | CSASRQEAFF | TGCAGTGCTAGTAGACAAGAAGCTTTCTTT
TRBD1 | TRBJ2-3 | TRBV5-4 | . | CASSLDRGMTDTQYF | TGTGCCAGCAGCTTGGACAGGGGTATGACAGATACGCAGTATTTT
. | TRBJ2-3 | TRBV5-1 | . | CASSLTGTGGDTQYF | TGCGCCAGCAGCCTCACCGGGACTGGCGGGGATACGCAGTATTTT
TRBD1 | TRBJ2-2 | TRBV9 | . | CASSVAPGTGGTGELFF | TGTGCCAGCAGCGTAGCGCCCGGGACAGGAGGCACCGGGGAGCTGTTTTTT
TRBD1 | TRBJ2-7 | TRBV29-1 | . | CSAAGRQGWAYEQYF | TGCAGCGCCGCCGGTCGACAGGGATGGGCCTACGAGCAGTACTTC